These 9 T cell receptor beta chains came from one sample sequenced in a study of cytomegalovirus exposure and HLA in healthy donors. Assay: immunoSEQ multiplex PCR; the TCRdb copy retains only in-frame clones and omits some. The repertoire holds 120,000 to 150,000 clones, with roughly 86% as singletons. Sample: PBMCs. Receptors were obtained from a young woman in good health and CMV-seronegative.

This clone was picked up one time. The chain has TRBV6-1 and TRBJ2-1, with no clear D. Germline assignment: CDR1 MNHNS and CDR2 SASEGT. This CDR3 has 14 amino acids. Trimming removed 0 bases at V and 2 bases at J, with 5 bases between. CDR3: CASSEAQTYNEQFF. Written as DNA, the CDR3 is TGTGCCAGCAGTGAAGCTCAGACCTACAATGAGCAGTTCTTC.

This clone has a single count. The V and J genes are TRBV6-1 and TRBJ1-1; D is ambiguous. This CDR3 is built from 14 residues. Trimming pared 4 bases from V and 1 base from J, leaving 10 bases between. Germline assignment: CDR1 MNHNS and CDR2 SASEGT. CDR3 nucleotide sequence: TGTGCCAGCAGTGCGTATTTGAGGAACACTGAAGCTTTCTTT. Translating it yields CASSAYLRNTEAFF.

The chain joins TRBV7-2 to TRBJ1-1; D remains ambiguous. With 1 base removed from V and 8 bases from J, the gap between germline ends came to 14 bases. This CDR3 contains 14 residues. CDR1 is SGHTA, CDR2 FQGNSA, per germline. This CDR3 reads CASSLDRGTIEAFF. The CDR3 nucleotides are TGTGCCAGCAGCTTAGACCGGGGAACAATAGAAGCTTTCTTT.

The chain uses TRBV27 and TRBJ2-2; 8 nucleotides agree with TRBD2. The V gene end was trimmed by 0 bases and the J gene end by 6 bases; junction bases not matched to a gene: 6. Germline values: CDR1 MNHEY, CDR2 SMNVEV (reference sequence). The CDR3 extends over 16 amino acids. CDR3 sequence reads: CASSLSAGGGPGELFF. Here the CDR3 DNA reads TGTGCCAGCAGTTTATCGGCGGGGGGCGGGCCCGGGGAGCTGTTTTTT.

The chain carries TRBV10-3 and TRBJ2-1, with a weak D call TRBD2 (6 bases). This CDR3 spans 16 amino acids. CDR1 and CDR2 (germline): ENHRY, SYGVKD. Trimming shortened V by 3 bases and J by 3 bases, and 15 bases separated the two germline ends. CDR3 bases: TGTGCCATCAGTGACGTCCGCGGGGAGCTCTACAATGAGCAGTTCTTC. Amino acids: CAISDVRGELYNEQFF.

CDR3 nucleotides: TGTGCCTGTCATCCGGACAGGAACACTGAAGCTTTCTTT. Protein: CACHPDRNTEAFF. This chain links TRBV30 with TRBJ1-1; D might be TRBD1 (6 bases). Germline V gene sequence: CDR1 GTSNPN, CDR2 SVGIG (reference sequence). V lost 6 bases to trimming and J lost 1 base, with 12 bases between them. This CDR3 contains 13 residues.

J is TRBJ1-1 and V is TRBV5-1; 9 bases are shared with TRBD1. The CDR3 is 15 amino acids. The junction had 7 bases not matched to a gene; V was cut back by 3 bases and J by 4 bases. CDR1 is SGHRS and CDR2 is YFSETQ in the germline V gene. In DNA, the CDR3 is TGCGCCAGCAGCTCCCTGACAGGGGGTCCCACTGAAGCTTTCTTT. Its protein is CASSSLTGGPTEAFF.

V gene TRBV2 combines with J gene TRBJ1-5, with D unclear. The CDR3 runs 11 residues. Germline CDR1 is SNHLY and CDR2 is FYNNEI. The V end was cut by 4 bases, the J end by 10 bases, with 8 bases between. The CDR3 coding sequence is TGTGCCAGCAGTGGGAGAGGCCCCCAGCATTTT. It codes for CASSGRGPQHF.

This clone showed up just once. V usage is TRBV5-4 and J usage is TRBJ1-2, with 11 bases lining up with TRBD1. After removal of 5 bases from V and 5 bases from J, the junction contained 11 bases not matched to a gene. CDR1 and CDR2 from the germline V gene are SGHNT and YYREEE (reference sequence). CDR3 length: 16 residues. Here the CDR3 DNA reads TGTGCCAGCAGACCCGGGACAGGGGGTCCGTATTATGGCTACACCTTC. This encodes CASRPGTGGPYYGYTF.